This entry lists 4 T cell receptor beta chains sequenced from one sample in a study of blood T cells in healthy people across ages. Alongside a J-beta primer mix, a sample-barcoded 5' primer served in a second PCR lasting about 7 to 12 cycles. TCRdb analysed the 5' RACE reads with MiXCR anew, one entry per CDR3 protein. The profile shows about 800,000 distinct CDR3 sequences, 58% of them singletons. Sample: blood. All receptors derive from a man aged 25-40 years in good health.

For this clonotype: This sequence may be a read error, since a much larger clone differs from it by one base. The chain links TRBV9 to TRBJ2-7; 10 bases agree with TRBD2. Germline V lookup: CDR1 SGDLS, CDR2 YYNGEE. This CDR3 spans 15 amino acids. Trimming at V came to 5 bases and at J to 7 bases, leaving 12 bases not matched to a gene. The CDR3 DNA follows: TGTGCCAGCAGTTCCGGGACTAGCGCTTACAATGAGCAGTACTTC. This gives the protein CASSSGTSAYNEQYF. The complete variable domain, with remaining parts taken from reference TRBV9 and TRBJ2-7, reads DSGVTQTPKHLITATGQRVTLRCSPRSGDLSVYWYQQSLDQGLQFLIQYYNGEERAKGNILERFSAQQFPDLHSELNLSSLELGDSALYFCASSSGTSAYNEQYFGPGTRLTVT.

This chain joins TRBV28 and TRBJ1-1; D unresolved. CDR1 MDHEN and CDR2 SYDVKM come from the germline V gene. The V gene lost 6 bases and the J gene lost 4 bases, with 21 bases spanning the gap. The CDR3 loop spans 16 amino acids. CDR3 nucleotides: TGTGCCAGCAGGGGGTTGATGGGAGGCGCCGGCACTGAAGCTTTCTTT. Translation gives CASRGLMGGAGTEAFF.

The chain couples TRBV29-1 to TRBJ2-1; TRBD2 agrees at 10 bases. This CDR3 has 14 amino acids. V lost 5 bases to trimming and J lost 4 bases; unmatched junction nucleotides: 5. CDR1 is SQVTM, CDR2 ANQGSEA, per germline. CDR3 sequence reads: CSVPGLATYNEQFF. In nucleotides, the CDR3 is TGCAGCGTTCCGGGACTAGCGACTTACAATGAGCAGTTCTTC.

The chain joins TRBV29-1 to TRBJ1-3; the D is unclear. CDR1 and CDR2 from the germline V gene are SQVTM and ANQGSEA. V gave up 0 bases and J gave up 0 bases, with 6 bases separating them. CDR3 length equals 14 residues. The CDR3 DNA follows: TGCAGCGTTGAAGACAGGAGCTCTGGAAACACCATATATTTT. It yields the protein CSVEDRSSGNTIYF.